This TCR beta chain emerged from a study of T cell responses to AZD1222 COVID-19 vaccine. General study findings and limits: Sampling that yielded the repertoires occurred only after the peak T cell response. Reportedly, nearly half of unique spike TCRs recognized epitopes outside B.1.351/B.1.1.7 mutations. Breadth and depth of Spike-specific TCRs rose after two AZD1222 doses. There were mostly white British donors and more females than males, and clonal diversity was possibly underestimated.

V lost 2 bases and J lost 2, with 11 bases in between. The V gene's germline CDR1 is SGHRS and CDR2 YFSETQ. The CDR3 sequence is 15 residues long. Some clones are missing from TCRdb's copy, which holds only in-frame ones; the method was immunoSEQ multiplex PCR. The sample yields 80,000 or so clones, 60% to 85% seen once. With regard to this clone: The antigen is not known.

Material: peripheral blood, obtained 28 days after the second dose of the MenACWY control vaccine. This TCR was recovered from an adult who received the MenACWY meningococcal vaccine as a control. The chain is built from TRBV5-1 and TRBJ2-4; D is undetermined. For the CDR3, the DNA is TGCGCCAGCAGCTTAAGCGAGTTAACCAAAAACATTCAGTACTTC. The encoded protein is CASSLSELTKNIQYF.